These 15 T cell receptor beta chains came from one sample sequenced in a study of breast tumors, draining lymph nodes, adjacent tissues. Samples came from axillary lymph nodes draining the breast cancer. TCRdb re-analysed the multiplex PCR reads in MiXCR, keeping a single row per CDR3 protein. The sample includes approximately 250,000 distinct CDR3 sequences, under 40% of them seen just once. Sequencing was carried out using axillary lymph node tissue. Receptors originate from a female donor with breast cancer. Some clones in this sample may be carry-over from other donors' samples.

The sample holds one count of this clonotype. A much bigger clone sits one base away, suggesting this may be a read error. V usage is TRBV6-1 and J usage is TRBJ1-2; D perhaps matches TRBD1 (5 bases). Germline V gives CDR1 MNHNS, CDR2 SASEGT. This CDR3 has 13 residues. V lost 6 bases to trimming and J lost 6 bases, with 14 bases between them. CDR3 protein: CASRLGQGDGYTF. As DNA, the CDR3 is TGTGCCAGCAGGCTCGGACAAGGGGATGGCTACACCTTC.

The chain combines TRBV29-1 with TRBJ1-4; possible D gene TRBD1, 6 bases. Trimming cost V 4 bases and J 6 bases, with 12 bases left between them. Germline CDR1 and CDR2: SQVTM and ANQGSEA. The CDR3 is 13 residues long. CDR3 protein: CSVVLGGDEKLFF. In nucleotides, the CDR3 is TGCAGCGTTGTTTTGGGGGGCGATGAAAAACTGTTTTTT.

As to this clonotype: A much larger clone differs from this one at a single base, so this may be a read error. V is TRBV6-4 and J is TRBJ2-2, with 7 bases fitting TRBD2. Germline V lookup: CDR1 MRHNA, CDR2 SNTAGT. This CDR3 spans 14 amino acids. J lost 1 base, V lost 9 bases, and 5 bases had no gene match. The CDR3 coding sequence is TGTGCCAGTTCCCGGGGGGAGAACACCGGGGAGCTGTTTTTT. This codes for CASSRGENTGELFF.

In this sample, this clonotype turned up a few times. A read error may be the cause here, since a much bigger clone is one base away. The J gene is TRBJ2-5, the V gene TRBV4-2, with TRBD1 matching 8 bases. The CDR3 totals 16 residues. CDR1 and CDR2 (germline): LGHNA, YNFKEQ. The trim removed 2 bases at V and 7 bases at J, leaving 12 bases unmatched. This CDR3 reads CASSQTTGGSPGTQYF. In DNA, the CDR3 is TGTGCCAGCAGCCAAACTACAGGGGGGTCTCCGGGGACCCAGTACTTC.

The genes are TRBV7-9 and TRBJ2-1, with D possibly being TRBD1 (5 bases). Germline values: CDR1 SEHNR, CDR2 FQNEAQ (reference sequence). The V end lost 5 bases, the J end lost 7 bases, and 15 bases lay between the germline ends. The CDR3 runs to 14 residues. The CDR3 reads CASSPDTPTNEQFF. The CDR3 region has the DNA TGTGCCAGCAGCCCGGACACTCCAACTAATGAGCAGTTCTTC.

Of note for this clonotype: A clone one base away is much larger, so this may be a read error. V is TRBV20-1 and J is TRBJ1-3; tentatively, D is TRBD1 (5 bases). The CDR3 loop spans 14 amino acids. In germline, CDR1 is DFQATT, CDR2 SNEGSKA (reference sequence). The CDR3 DNA reads as TGCAGTGCTAGCGCGGAGGGGCCAGGAACCACCATATATTTT. This codes for CSASAEGPGTTIYF.

This clonotype showed up just once. V and J are TRBV12-3 or TRBV12-4 and TRBJ1-1; D remains unclear. Trimming cost V 3 bases and J 4 bases, with 15 bases left between them. This CDR3 contains 15 residues. The CDR3: CASSFAVAVVTEAFF. The CDR3 region has the DNA TGTGCCAGCAGTTTTGCGGTGGCAGTGGTCACTGAAGCTTTCTTT.

This clonotype was counted many times. The chain recombines TRBV4-1 with TRBJ1-6; D call uncertain. The V gene lost 1 base and the J gene lost 4 bases, with 17 bases spanning the gap. This CDR3 has 18 amino acids. Germline assignment: CDR1 MGHRA and CDR2 YSYEKL. DNA of the CDR3: TGCGCCAGCAGCCAAGGGATCAATTCCGGGGTATATAATTCACCCCTCCACTTT. Its protein product is CASSQGINSGVYNSPLHF.

This clonotype was counted ten times or more. The V and J genes are TRBV9 and TRBJ2-7; D unresolved. Germline V gene data show CDR1 as SGDLS and CDR2 as YYNGEE. V dropped 4 bases and J dropped 3 bases, with 11 bases sitting between them. The CDR3 is 13 amino acids. For the CDR3, the DNA is TGTGCCAGCAGCTCTACCCTGGGCTACGAGCAGTACTTC. Translation gives CASSSTLGYEQYF.

This clonotype has more than one count but fewer than ten. V is TRBV9 and J is TRBJ1-1, with D unresolved. Germline V gene lookup returns CDR1 SGDLS and CDR2 YYNGEE. The V end lost 0 bases, the J end lost 1 base, and 10 bases lay between the germline ends. There are 15 residues in the CDR3. The CDR3 loop is CASSVDEGWNTEAFF. CDR3 DNA sequence: TGTGCCAGCAGCGTAGACGAGGGCTGGAACACTGAAGCTTTCTTT.

The chain is built from TRBV20-1 and TRBJ2-2; 7 nucleotides match TRBD2. This CDR3 spans 14 amino acids. Germline assignment: CDR1 DFQATT and CDR2 SNEGSKA (reference sequence). The CDR3 reads CTIAGPLNTGELFF. The CDR3 DNA sequence: TGCACTATAGCGGGTCCCCTTAACACCGGGGAGCTGTTTTTT.

V gene TRBV28 combines with J gene TRBJ1-2; D not resolved. The CDR3 is made up of 14 amino acids. Trimming shortened V by 4 bases and J by 0 bases, and 9 bases separated the two germline ends. Germline V lookup: CDR1 MDHEN, CDR2 SYDVKM. This chain's CDR3 is CASSSRNTNYGYTF. The CDR3, as DNA: TGTGCCAGCAGTTCACGTAACACTAACTATGGCTACACCTTC.

A word on this clonotype: One end of the junction varies from germline; a read error may be responsible. J is TRBJ1-2 and V is TRBV7-6; no reliable D call. This CDR3 region has 15 residues. Germline values: CDR1 SGHVS, CDR2 FNYEAQ. In DNA form, the CDR3 reads TGTGCCAGCACCTACCCGGACGGATCTAACTATGGCTACCCCTTC. Its translation is CASTYPDGSNYGYPF.

This clonotype was recorded many times. The rearrangement links TRBV9 to TRBJ1-3; no firm D call. V was pared by 1 base and J by 3 bases, with 5 bases between. The CDR3 runs to 13 residues. Germline V lookup: CDR1 SGDLS, CDR2 YYNGEE. CDR3 amino acids: CASSVTNGNTIYF. In nucleotides, the CDR3 is TGTGCCAGCAGCGTAACAAATGGAAACACCATATATTTT.

This CDR3 reads CASSPWTGGDGYTF. The CDR3 nucleotides are TGCGCCAGCAGCCCCTGGACAGGGGGAGACGGCTACACCTTC. This sequence joins TRBV5-1 and TRBJ1-2, with TRBD1 matching over 10 bases. The J segment lost 8 bases and the V segment lost 4 bases, leaving 8 bases of the junction unmatched. This CDR3 comprises 14 residues. The germline CDR1 and CDR2 sequences are SGHRS and YFSETQ.